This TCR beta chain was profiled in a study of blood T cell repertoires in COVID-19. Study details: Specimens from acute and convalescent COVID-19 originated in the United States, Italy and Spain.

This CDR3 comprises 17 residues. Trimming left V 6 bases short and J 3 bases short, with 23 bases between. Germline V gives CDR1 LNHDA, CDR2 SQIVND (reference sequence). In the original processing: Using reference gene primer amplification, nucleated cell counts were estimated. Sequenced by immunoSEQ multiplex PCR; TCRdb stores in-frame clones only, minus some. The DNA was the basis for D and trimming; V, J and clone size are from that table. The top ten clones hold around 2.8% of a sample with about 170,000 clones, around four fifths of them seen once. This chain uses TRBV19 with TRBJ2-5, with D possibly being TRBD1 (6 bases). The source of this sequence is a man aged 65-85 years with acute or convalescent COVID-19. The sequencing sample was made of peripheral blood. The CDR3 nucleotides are TGTGCCAGTAGCCCCATTATAGGGGGAGTATCGAAAGAGACCCAGTACTTC. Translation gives CASSPIIGGVSKETQYF.